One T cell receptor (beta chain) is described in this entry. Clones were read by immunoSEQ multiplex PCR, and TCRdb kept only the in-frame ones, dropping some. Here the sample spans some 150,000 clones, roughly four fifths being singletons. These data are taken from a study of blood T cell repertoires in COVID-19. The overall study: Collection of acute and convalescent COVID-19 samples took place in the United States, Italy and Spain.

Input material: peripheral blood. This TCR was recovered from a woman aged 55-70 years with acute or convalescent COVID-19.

CDR3 nucleotides: TGTGCCAGCAGCTCAATGTGGACTGGGACAGGGACCTATAATTCACCCCTCCACTTT. Amino acid sequence: CASSSMWTGTGTYNSPLHF. This chain uses TRBV5-5 with TRBJ1-6, with 9 bases fitting TRBD1. The CDR3 covers 19 residues. Germline values: CDR1 SGHKS, CDR2 YYEKEE (reference sequence). J gave up 2 bases and V 3 bases, and 12 bases lay outside the gene matches.